The 17 T cell receptor beta chains reported below all come from one sample, sequenced in a study of cytomegalovirus exposure and HLA in healthy donors. Use of 60 Vbeta and 13 Jbeta primers characterized the PCR. The data were produced by immunoSEQ multiplex PCR, yet TCRdb's version contains in-frame clones alone and is incomplete. The profile shows some 250,000 clones, around 80% of them singletons. The sequenced sample consisted of PBMCs. The receptors come from a middle-aged woman in good health and CMV-seropositive.

The J gene is TRBJ1-1, the V gene TRBV29-1; D is undetermined. The CDR3 has 12 residues. Germline-derived CDR1 and CDR2 are SQVTM and ANQGSEA. V lost 0 bases to trimming and J lost 2 bases, with 4 bases between them. The DNA for the CDR3 is TGCAGCGTTGAAGATCAAAACACTGAAGCTTTCTTT. Translated: CSVEDQNTEAFF.

This rearrangement joins TRBV5-1 to TRBJ1-1; D remains unclear. The germline V and J ends were trimmed by 2 bases and 0 bases, with 8 bases remaining between them. This CDR3 comprises 14 residues. The germline V gene has CDR1 SGHRS and CDR2 YFSETQ. In DNA form, the CDR3 reads TGCGCCAGCAGCTTAAGCACCATGAACACTGAAGCTTTCTTT. Amino acids: CASSLSTMNTEAFF.

This sequence joins TRBV7-2 and TRBJ1-4, with 8 bases lining up with TRBD1. CDR1 is SGHTA, CDR2 FQGNSA, per germline. With V trimmed by 1 base and J by 5 bases, 6 bases remained unmatched. The CDR3 is 16 amino acids. The CDR3 coding sequence is TGTGCCAGCAGCTTAGTTTCGACAGGGGTAAATGAAAAACTGTTTTTT. Translated: CASSLVSTGVNEKLFF.

This chain links TRBV7-9 with TRBJ1-1; D unresolved. The germline V gene encodes CDR1 SEHNR and CDR2 FQNEAQ (reference sequence). CDR3 length equals 15 residues. Trimming cost V 6 bases and J 2 bases, with 16 bases left between them. The CDR3 sequence is CASRLDGLLNTEAFF. The CDR3 region has the DNA TGTGCCAGCAGACTAGACGGGCTATTAAACACTGAAGCTTTCTTT.

This clone was seen only once. The J gene is TRBJ1-4, the V gene TRBV4-3, with a possible D match to TRBD1 (6 bases). Looked up from germline, CDR1 is LGHNA and CDR2 is YSLEER. This CDR3 region has 16 residues. Deletions cut 0 bases from V and 8 bases from J, with 16 bases between. CDR3 DNA sequence: TGCGCCAGCAGCCAAGATCGGGCCAGGGGCTGGGAAAAACTGTTTTTT. This codes for CASSQDRARGWEKLFF.

The V call is TRBV29-1, the J call TRBJ1-1; D remains ambiguous. Germline V gives CDR1 SQVTM, CDR2 ANQGSEA. Trimming removed 3 bases at V and 8 bases at J, with 10 bases between. The CDR3 sequence is 11 residues long. The CDR3 DNA reads as TGCAGCGTTGAGTTTCTCTTCGAAGCTTTCTTT. This encodes CSVEFLFEAFF.

V gene TRBV30 combines with J gene TRBJ2-7; 8 positions agree with TRBD1. V was clipped by 4 bases and J by 0 bases; unmatched bases: 17. The CDR3 runs 18 residues. In germline, CDR1 is GTSNPN, CDR2 SVGIG (reference sequence). The CDR3 loop reads CAWIPQGAAFNPSYEQYF. The CDR3 region has the DNA TGTGCCTGGATCCCCCAGGGGGCTGCCTTTAACCCCTCCTACGAGCAGTACTTC.

This clone was seen only once. The chain couples TRBV2 to TRBJ2-7, with 11 bases that match TRBD2. There are 15 residues in the CDR3. J lost 3 bases, V lost 6 bases, and 7 bases had no gene match. Per germline, CDR1 SNHLY and CDR2 FYNNEI. The DNA of the CDR3 is TGTGCCAGCAGGACACTAGCGGGGGCTCTCTACGAGCAGTACTTC. Its protein product is CASRTLAGALYEQYF.

The chain is built from TRBV6-5 and TRBJ2-7; perhaps TRBD1 as D (6 bases). Germline-derived CDR1 and CDR2 are MNHEY and SVGAGI. There are 14 residues in the CDR3. V lost 4 bases to trimming and J lost 0 bases, with 10 bases between them. CDR3: CASSSGQTSYEQYF. The CDR3 DNA follows: TGTGCCAGCAGTTCTGGACAGACCTCCTACGAGCAGTACTTC.

The genes are TRBV13 and TRBJ2-3, with TRBD1 matching 10 bases. Germline V gene sequence: CDR1 PRHDT, CDR2 FYEKMQ (reference sequence). V dropped 5 bases and J dropped 2; count of bases not matched to a gene: 7. The CDR3 is 16 residues long. The CDR3 is CASSPPGQGTTDTQYF. As DNA, the CDR3 is TGTGCCAGCAGCCCACCGGGACAGGGGACCACAGATACGCAGTATTTT. The whole variable domain, filled in from reference TRBV13 and TRBJ2-3, reads AAGVIQSPRHLIKEKRETATLKCYPIPRHDTVYWYQQGPGQDPQFLISFYEKMQSDKGSIPDRFSAQQFSDYHSELNMSSLELGDSALYFCASSPPGQGTTDTQYFGPGTRLTVL.

A few counts support this clone. V is TRBV30 and J is TRBJ1-5; TRBD1 agrees at 7 bases. CDR1 GTSNPN and CDR2 SVGIG come from the germline V gene (reference sequence). Trimming cost V 0 bases and J 2 bases; bases outside gene matches: 4. The CDR3 loop spans 15 amino acids. CDR3 DNA: TGTGCCTGGAGTGTATGGCAGGGGGGCAATCAGCCCCAGCATTTT. Residues: CAWSVWQGGNQPQHF.

The chain couples TRBV19 to TRBJ2-7, with D unresolved. Trimming cost V 5 bases and J 12 bases, with 14 bases left between them. The CDR3 contains 11 residues. Germline CDR1 reads LNHDA; CDR2 reads SQIVND (reference sequence). The CDR3 DNA sequence: TGTGCCAGTAGTTTTCCTGAGGATCCGTACTTC. Protein: CASSFPEDPYF.

J is TRBJ2-1 and V is TRBV20-1; unclear D gene. V was trimmed by 5 bases and J by 10 bases, leaving 12 bases between them. Germline V gene sequence: CDR1 DFQATT, CDR2 SNEGSKA (reference sequence). CDR3 size: 11 residues. The CDR3 reads CSAGANTEQFF. The CDR3 DNA is TGCAGTGCTGGAGCGAACACAGAGCAGTTCTTC.

This clone was counted between two and nine times. The J gene is TRBJ2-2, the V gene TRBV5-6; 7 bases match TRBD1. The germline V gene has CDR1 SGHDT and CDR2 YYEEEE. Trimming took 0 bases from V and 5 from J; bases not matched to a gene: 7. This CDR3 region has 16 residues. The CDR3 DNA sequence: TGTGCCAGCAGCTTGGATCGAGGGGGCTGGACCGGGGAGCTGTTTTTT. It specifies CASSLDRGGWTGELFF.

The V call is TRBV2, the J call TRBJ2-7; the D is unclear. CDR1 is SNHLY and CDR2 is FYNNEI in the germline V gene. V gave up 1 base and J gave up 5 bases, with 12 bases separating them. The CDR3 runs 14 residues. DNA of the CDR3: TGTGCCAGCAGTGAAGGGCTCTTTTTAAACGAGCAGTACTTC. It translates to CASSEGLFLNEQYF.

V is TRBV30 and J is TRBJ2-3, with unresolved D. V lost 2 bases and J 1 base, leaving 4 bases between the germline ends. CDR1 is GTSNPN and CDR2 is SVGIG in the germline V gene (reference sequence). The CDR3 runs 12 residues. The CDR3 loop reads CAWSPGTDTQYF. The CDR3 coding sequence is TGTGCCTGGAGTCCGGGCACAGATACGCAGTATTTT.

In this sample, this clone turned up once. The V gene is TRBV19, the J gene TRBJ1-2; the D gene is possibly TRBD1 (5 bases). Trimming took off 5 bases at V and 8 bases at J, with 15 bases between the two ends. The germline CDR1 and CDR2 sequences are LNHDA and SQIVND (reference sequence). The CDR3 totals 13 residues. Here the CDR3 reads CASSPEGRDGYTF. In DNA form, the CDR3 reads TGTGCCAGTAGTCCCGAAGGGCGGGACGGCTACACCTTC.